This T cell receptor beta chain was recorded in a study of shared clonotypes between healthy human individuals. Details on this clone: Its antigen is not identified.

The study drew all its donors from Caucasian adults living in Nashville, Tennessee. In the study's own analysis: Junction-only sequences without quality scores were provided by ImmunoSEQ, so filtering was different. TCRdb keeps only in-frame clones here, not all; method: immunoSEQ multiplex PCR. The V and J calls and clone size are taken from that table; D and trimming were inferred from the DNA. This sample carries just over 2,000,000 clones, around 95% of them seen once, and the ten largest clones take about 0.13%. Study observations and caveats: Non-shared clonotypes displayed generation probabilities falling below those of clonotypes present in all four donors.

The germline V gene encodes CDR1 SGHAT and CDR2 FQNNGV. The V segment lost 1 base and the J segment 0 bases; nucleotides outside the gene matches: 2. The CDR3 has 16 residues. Sequencing was done on a sample of naive CD4+ T cells sorted from blood. Documented subset: CD45RA+ positively selected. V usage is TRBV11-2 and J usage is TRBJ2-2; the match to TRBD2 covers 7 bases. The receptor's source is a man between 18 and 35 years old in good health. CDR3 sequence (DNA): TGTGCCAGCAGCTTAGGGGCGGGAGCGAACACCGGGGAGCTGTTTTTT. Translation gives CASSLGAGANTGELFF.